Listed below are T cell receptor beta chains from one sample, sequenced in a study of T cell responses to AZD1222 COVID-19 vaccine. The data were produced by immunoSEQ multiplex PCR, yet TCRdb's version contains in-frame clones alone and is incomplete. The sample carries roughly 150,000 clones, 80% to 95% recorded once. The input for sequencing was peripheral blood, taken on day 0 of AZD1222 vaccination. All receptors come from an adult in good health. CDR3s include the opening cysteine and the closing phenylalanine or tryptophan. The order of the fields is V gene, J gene, CDR3 length, D gene, clone size, CDR3 DNA, CDR3 protein. D genes are given only for firm matches. Rows may omit the clone size; those that give it use once, few, many or a size class.

v_gene: TRBV5-4; j_gene: TRBJ2-3; len: 15; d_gene: TRBD1; abundance: -; CDR3nt: TGTGCCACCTACTCCCGGGACAGGGGAGCAGATACGCAGTATTTT; CDR3aa: CATYSRDRGADTQYF
v_gene: TRBV7-8; j_gene: TRBJ2-2; len: 16; d_gene: -; abundance: -; CDR3nt: TGTGCCAGCATTAGTAGGACTACCACCTACACCGGGGAGCTGTTTTTT; CDR3aa: CASISRTTTYTGELFF
v_gene: TRBV4-1; j_gene: TRBJ1-5; len: 15; d_gene: TRBD1; abundance: -; CDR3nt: TGCGCCAGCAGCCGCAAGGGACAGGGGGATCAGCCCCAGCATTTT; CDR3aa: CASSRKGQGDQPQHF
v_gene: TRBV6-4; j_gene: TRBJ1-4; len: 15; d_gene: TRBD1; abundance: -; CDR3nt: TGTGCCCTACCGGGACAGGGGGCGGTGAATGAAAAACTGTTTTTT; CDR3aa: CALPGQGAVNEKLFF
v_gene: TRBV7-3; j_gene: TRBJ2-7; len: 15; d_gene: -; abundance: -; CDR3nt: TGTGCCAGCAGCCTTGGGGGCGGGAAAACCTACGAGCAGTACTTC; CDR3aa: CASSLGGGKTYEQYF
v_gene: TRBV10-3; j_gene: TRBJ1-2; len: 13; d_gene: TRBD1; abundance: -; CDR3nt: TGTGCCATCATGCAAGCAGGGGGCCATGGCTACACCTTC; CDR3aa: CAIMQAGGHGYTF
v_gene: TRBV3-1/TRBV3-2; j_gene: TRBJ1-1; len: 15; d_gene: -; abundance: -; CDR3nt: TGTGCCAGCAGCCAAGGGGGCTGGGTGAACACTGAAGCTTTCTTT; CDR3aa: CASSQGGWVNTEAFF
v_gene: TRBV4-1; j_gene: TRBJ2-3; len: 15; d_gene: -; abundance: -; CDR3nt: TGCGCCAGCAGCCAAGATCGGTCCCAGGGTCCTACGCAGTATTTT; CDR3aa: CASSQDRSQGPTQYF
v_gene: TRBV27; j_gene: TRBJ1-2; len: 15; d_gene: -; abundance: -; CDR3nt: TGTGCCAGCAGTCCCCTAGGAGACACTAACTATGGCTACACCTTC; CDR3aa: CASSPLGDTNYGYTF
v_gene: TRBV30; j_gene: TRBJ1-2; len: 12; d_gene: -; abundance: -; CDR3nt: TGTGCCTGGAGATGGGGACCCTATGGCTACACCTTC; CDR3aa: CAWRWGPYGYTF
v_gene: TRBV7-9; j_gene: TRBJ2-5; len: 14; d_gene: -; abundance: -; CDR3nt: TGTGCCAGCAGCTTAGCTCTAGGTTCGGGGACCCAGTACTTC; CDR3aa: CASSLALGSGTQYF
v_gene: TRBV3-1/TRBV3-2; j_gene: TRBJ1-4; len: 14; d_gene: -; abundance: -; CDR3nt: TGTGCCAGCAGCCAAGAGGGGGCGAGTGAAAAACTGTTTTTT; CDR3aa: CASSQEGASEKLFF
v_gene: TRBV7-8; j_gene: TRBJ2-5; len: 15; d_gene: -; abundance: -; CDR3nt: TGTGCCAGCAGCTTAGTTCCCGCAGGGAGGGAGACCCAGTACTTC; CDR3aa: CASSLVPAGRETQYF
v_gene: TRBV6-2/TRBV6-3; j_gene: TRBJ2-7; len: 17; d_gene: TRBD2; abundance: -; CDR3nt: TGTGCCAGCAGTGGGGCATTGACTAGCGGGGGGATCTACGAGCAGTACTTC; CDR3aa: CASSGALTSGGIYEQYF
v_gene: TRBV19; j_gene: TRBJ1-1; len: 14; d_gene: -; abundance: once; CDR3nt: TGTGCCAGTAGTACAGGGCCCCAGAACACTGAAGCTTTCTTT; CDR3aa: CASSTGPQNTEAFF
v_gene: TRBV15; j_gene: TRBJ1-2; len: 16; d_gene: -; abundance: -; CDR3nt: TGTGCCACCAGCAGAGATTCTGGCGGCCACCCGGGTGGCTACACCTTC; CDR3aa: CATSRDSGGHPGGYTF
v_gene: TRBV7-9; j_gene: TRBJ1-2; len: 14; d_gene: -; abundance: -; CDR3nt: TGTGCCAGCAGCTTAGCGGGCAGGGTTGATGGCTACACCTTC; CDR3aa: CASSLAGRVDGYTF